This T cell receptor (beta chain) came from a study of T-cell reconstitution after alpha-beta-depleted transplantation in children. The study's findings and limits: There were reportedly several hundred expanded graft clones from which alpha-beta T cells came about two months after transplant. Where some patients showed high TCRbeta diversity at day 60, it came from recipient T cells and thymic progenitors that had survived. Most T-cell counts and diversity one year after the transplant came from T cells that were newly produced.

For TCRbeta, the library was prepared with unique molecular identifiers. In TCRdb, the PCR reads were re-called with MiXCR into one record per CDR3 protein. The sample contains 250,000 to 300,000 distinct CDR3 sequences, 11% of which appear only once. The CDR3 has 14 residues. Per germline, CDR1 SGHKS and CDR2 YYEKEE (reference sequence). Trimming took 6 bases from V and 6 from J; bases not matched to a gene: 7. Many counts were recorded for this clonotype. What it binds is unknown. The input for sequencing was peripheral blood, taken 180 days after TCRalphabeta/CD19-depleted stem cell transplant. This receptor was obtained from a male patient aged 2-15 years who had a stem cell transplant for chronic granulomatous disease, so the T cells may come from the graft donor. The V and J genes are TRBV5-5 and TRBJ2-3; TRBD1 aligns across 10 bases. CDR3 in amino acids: CASNVGQGWDTQYF. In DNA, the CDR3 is TGTGCCAGCAACGTGGGACAGGGGTGGGATACGCAGTATTTT.